Below are 26 T cell receptor beta chains sequenced from a single sample in a study of graft-versus-host responses after intestinal transplantation. Antigens of these TCRs are unknown. TCRdb's table, derived via immunoSEQ multiplex PCR, lists solely in-frame clones and lacks some. The sample has tens of thousands of clones, about 95% seen once. Here the sequenced sample was unstimulated CD8+ T cells sorted from spleen or lymph node cells, taken before transplant. All receptors come from a human donor who was the organ donor for an intestinal transplant.

This clone showed up just once. V gene TRBV28 combines with J gene TRBJ2-4; D gene uncertain. Trimming pared 3 bases from V and 5 bases from J, leaving 8 bases between. Germline V CDR1 and CDR2: MDHEN, SYDVKM. This CDR3 contains 13 residues. The CDR3 protein is CASSFTVENIQYF. CDR3 DNA sequence: TGTGCCAGCAGTTTTACGGTGGAAAACATTCAGTACTTC.

The gene calls are TRBV13 and TRBJ2-1; 8 nucleotides line up with TRBD2. The CDR3 contains 14 residues. Germline CDR1 is PRHDT and CDR2 is FYEKMQ (reference sequence). The junction had 6 bases not matched to a gene; V was cut back by 2 bases and J by 9 bases. CDR3 sequence (DNA): TGTGCCAGCAGCTTAACGGGGGGGCCTAGTGAGCAGTTCTTC. Its translation: CASSLTGGPSEQFF.

The chain is built from TRBV19 and TRBJ2-1; TRBD1 matches 7 bases. Per the germline V gene, CDR1 is LNHDA and CDR2 is SQIVND (reference sequence). This CDR3 spans 15 amino acids. Trimming at V came to 5 bases and at J to 2 bases, leaving 6 bases not matched to a gene. The DNA of the CDR3 is TGTGCCAGTAGTGTCACAGGGGCTACCTACAATGAGCAGTTCTTC. This encodes CASSVTGATYNEQFF.

J is TRBJ1-3 and V is TRBV5-6, with D uncertain. Germline values: CDR1 SGHDT, CDR2 YYEEEE. V gave up 2 bases and J gave up 0 bases, with 9 bases separating them. The CDR3 has 15 amino acids. Here the CDR3 reads CASSFQESSGNTIYF. The CDR3 DNA sequence: TGTGCCAGCAGCTTCCAGGAAAGCTCTGGAAACACCATATATTTT.

The V and J genes are TRBV5-4 and TRBJ1-1; 9 bases match TRBD1. The germline CDR1 and CDR2 sequences are SGHNT and YYREEE (reference sequence). V shed 4 bases and J 3 bases; nucleotides not matched to a gene: 10. This CDR3 has 16 residues. The CDR3: CASSTTGGLLDTEAFF. Here the CDR3 DNA reads TGTGCCAGCAGCACGACAGGGGGTTTGCTCGACACTGAAGCTTTCTTT.

The chain couples TRBV28 to TRBJ2-7; 10 nucleotides agree with TRBD2. Germline CDR1 is MDHEN and CDR2 is SYDVKM. V was pared by 3 bases and J by 6 bases, with 2 bases of the junction left unmatched. CDR3 length: 13 residues. The CDR3 region has the DNA TGTGCCAGCAGTTTCCGACTAGCGGGCGAGCAGTACTTC. This codes for CASSFRLAGEQYF.

This chain connects TRBV28 to TRBJ2-3, with D perhaps being TRBD1 or TRBD2 (6 bases each). Germline V gene data show CDR1 as MDHEN and CDR2 as SYDVKM. The CDR3 is made up of 16 amino acids. Trimming removed 3 bases from V and 1 base from J, with 14 bases in between. The CDR3 DNA is TGTGCCAGCAGTTTGGAACCGGAGGGGGGCACAGATACGCAGTATTTT. It specifies CASSLEPEGGTDTQYF. Full variable domain (rest looked up from reference TRBV28 and TRBJ2-3): DVKVTQSSRYLVKRTGEKVFLECVQDMDHENMFWYRQDPGLGLRLIYFSYDVKMKEKGDIPEGYSVSREKKERFSLILESASTNQTSMYLCASSLEPEGGTDTQYFGPGTRLTVL.

This sequence joins TRBV4-2 and TRBJ1-2, with 11 bases identical to TRBD1. This CDR3 has 16 amino acids. V was pared by 0 bases and J by 8 bases, with 8 bases of the junction left unmatched. Germline CDR1 LGHNA, CDR2 YNFKEQ. The CDR3 coding sequence is TGTGCCAGCAGCCAAGATCGATCGGGACAGGGGGAAGGCTACACCTTC. Its protein is CASSQDRSGQGEGYTF.

This rearrangement joins TRBV7-3 to TRBJ2-7; 10 bases fit TRBD2. CDR3 length equals 15 residues. Per germline, CDR1 SGHTA and CDR2 FQGTGA. V was clipped by 5 bases and J by 1 base; unmatched bases: 5. The CDR3 loop reads CASSILAGESYEQYF. The DNA of the CDR3 is TGTGCCAGCAGCATCCTAGCGGGGGAATCCTACGAGCAGTACTTC.

This chain joins TRBV5-4 and TRBJ2-5, with TRBD1 identical over 10 bases. Per the germline V gene, CDR1 is SGHNT and CDR2 is YYREEE (reference sequence). The V segment lost 4 bases and the J segment 1 base; nucleotides outside the gene matches: 4. The CDR3 is 15 amino acids. CDR3 DNA: TGTGCCAGCAGCCCATGGACAGGGGGCCAAGAGACCCAGTACTTC. Translation gives CASSPWTGGQETQYF.

This clone was detected once. The chain is built from TRBV18 and TRBJ1-1; 8 bases fit TRBD1. J lost 6 bases, V lost 3 bases, and 21 bases had no gene match. CDR3 size: 19 residues. Germline lookup yields CDR1 KGHSH and CDR2 LQKENI. The CDR3 loop reads CASSPGNQVRGRDLAEAFF. CDR3 bases: TGTGCCAGCTCACCGGGAAACCAGGTCAGGGGGCGGGATTTGGCTGAAGCTTTCTTT.

The chain carries TRBV11-2 and TRBJ2-7, with TRBD1 identical over 7 bases. The length of the CDR3 is 16 residues. The germline V gene encodes CDR1 SGHAT and CDR2 FQNNGV. With 6 bases clipped from V and 0 bases from J, the junction kept 11 bases outside the gene matches. The CDR3 region is CASRGRVRTGSYEQYF. DNA for the CDR3: TGTGCCAGCAGGGGACGGGTCCGGACAGGCTCCTACGAGCAGTACTTC. Full variable domain (rest looked up from reference TRBV11-2 and TRBJ2-7): EAGVAQSPRYKIIEKRQSVAFWCNPISGHATLYWYQQILGQGPKLLIQFQNNGVVDDSQLPKDRFSAERLKGVDSTLKIQPAKLEDSAVYLCASRGRVRTGSYEQYFGPGTRLTVT.

The chain recombines TRBV18 with TRBJ2-7; D is unresolved. Germline V gene data show CDR1 as KGHSH and CDR2 as LQKENI. The CDR3 length is 13 residues. Trimming pared 4 bases from V and 1 base from J, leaving 8 bases between. CDR3 in amino acids: CASSLPDSYEQYF. In nucleotides, the CDR3 is TGTGCCAGCTCACTTCCGGATTCCTACGAGCAGTACTTC.

The J gene is TRBJ1-5, the V gene TRBV6-1, with 9 bases lining up with TRBD1. V lost 6 bases, J lost 6 bases, and 3 bases stayed unmatched. The CDR3 loop spans 13 amino acids. Germline V gives CDR1 MNHNS, CDR2 SASEGT. CDR3 in amino acids: CASSDRGTQPQHF. The CDR3 nucleotides read TGTGCCAGCAGCGACAGGGGGACTCAGCCCCAGCATTTT.

The V and J genes are TRBV12-5 and TRBJ2-1; unclear D gene. The CDR3 has 13 amino acids. CDR1 is LGHNT, CDR2 FRNRAP, per germline. V was clipped by 4 bases and J by 5 bases, with 9 bases between them. CDR3 residues: CASGSTGNNEQFF. CDR3 in DNA: TGTGCTAGTGGTTCCACTGGGAACAATGAGCAGTTCTTC.

This chain joins TRBV27 and TRBJ2-3; maybe TRBD1 (5 bases). The CDR3 length is 15 residues. Germline-derived CDR1 and CDR2 are MNHEY and SMNVEV (reference sequence). Trimming pared 3 bases from V and 0 bases from J, leaving 10 bases between. CDR3 DNA sequence: TGTGCCAGCAGTTTTAGGGGCACTAGCACAGATACGCAGTATTTT. This translates into CASSFRGTSTDTQYF.

The rearrangement links TRBV5-4 to TRBJ1-1, with no clear D. This CDR3 has 15 amino acids. V lost 0 bases, J lost 7 bases, and 16 bases lay in between. Germline loops: CDR1 SGHNT, CDR2 YYREEE (reference sequence). The CDR3 sequence: CASSLEPAAEGEAFF. For the CDR3, the DNA is TGTGCCAGCAGCTTGGAGCCCGCCGCGGAGGGTGAAGCTTTCTTT. Filled out from reference TRBV5-4 and TRBJ1-1, the complete variable domain reads ETGVTQSPTHLIKTRGQQVTLRCSSQSGHNTVSWYQQALGQGPQFIFQYYREEENGRGNFPPRFSGLQFPNYSSELNVNALELDDSALYLCASSLEPAAEGEAFFGQGTRLTVV.

V and J are TRBV7-6 and TRBJ2-1; either TRBD1 or TRBD2 may fit D (6 bases each). V was cut by 5 bases and J by 5 bases, with 19 bases left in between. This CDR3 region has 16 residues. The germline gives CDR1 SGHVS, CDR2 FNYEAQ. In DNA, the CDR3 is TGTGCCAGCAGCCCCGTGGGGGGCACAGGGAACAATGAGCAGTTCTTC. This encodes CASSPVGGTGNNEQFF.

The chain employs TRBV7-9 and TRBJ2-7, with a tentative D call TRBD2 (5 bases). Germline values: CDR1 SEHNR, CDR2 FQNEAQ (reference sequence). V dropped 5 bases and J dropped 2 bases, with 13 bases sitting between them. This CDR3 has 14 amino acids. The CDR3 coding sequence is TGTGCCAGCAGCCCCGGGGTCGGCACCTACGAGCAGTACTTC. This translates into CASSPGVGTYEQYF.

V is TRBV7-8 and J is TRBJ2-7, with 9 nucleotides matching TRBD1. V shed 4 bases and J 4 bases; nucleotides not matched to a gene: 5. The CDR3 has 14 amino acids. Germline V gene sequence: CDR1 SGHVS, CDR2 FQNEAQ. DNA of the CDR3: TGTGCCAGCAGCTGGGACAGGGAGGAATACGAGCAGTACTTC. Translating it yields CASSWDREEYEQYF.

V and J are TRBV28 and TRBJ2-7; 14 positions agree with TRBD2. Trimming cost V 3 bases and J 4 bases; bases outside gene matches: 14. The CDR3 runs 19 residues. Germline-derived CDR1 and CDR2 are MDHEN and SYDVKM. The CDR3, as DNA: TGTGCCAGCAGTTTCCACCCTAGGACTAGCGGGGGGAAATTATACGAGCAGTACTTC. This sequence encodes CASSFHPRTSGGKLYEQYF.

The genes are TRBV15 and TRBJ1-1, with 9 bases that match TRBD1. This CDR3 contains 15 residues. J was trimmed by 3 bases and V by 5 bases; bases with no gene match: 7. In germline, CDR1 is LNHNV, CDR2 YYDKDF (reference sequence). The CDR3 spells CATSGEDRGYTEAFF. In nucleotides, the CDR3 is TGTGCCACCAGCGGGGAGGACAGGGGTTACACTGAAGCTTTCTTT.

The gene calls are TRBV28 and TRBJ1-1, with D hard to call. The CDR3 totals 13 residues. The ends were cut back, 2 bases at V and 1 base at J, with 5 bases in the middle. Germline-derived CDR1 and CDR2 are MDHEN and SYDVKM. In nucleotides, the CDR3 is TGTGCCAGCAGTTTAGGAGGGAACACTGAAGCTTTCTTT. This codes for CASSLGGNTEAFF.

The chain is built from TRBV9 and TRBJ1-1; D remains ambiguous. With 0 bases removed from V and 2 bases from J, the gap between germline ends came to 5 bases. The germline CDR1 and CDR2 sequences are SGDLS and YYNGEE. This CDR3 region has 13 residues. CDR3 sequence: CASSVVSNTEAFF. Here the CDR3 DNA reads TGTGCCAGCAGCGTAGTAAGCAACACTGAAGCTTTCTTT.

The chain couples TRBV4-3 to TRBJ2-7; D is possibly TRBD1 (6 bases). Trimming stripped 4 bases from V and 0 bases from J, with 10 bases between. The V gene's germline CDR1 is LGHNA and CDR2 YSLEER. The CDR3 is made up of 14 amino acids. CDR3 sequence reads: CASSPEDSSYEQYF. As DNA, the CDR3 is TGCGCCAGCAGCCCCGAGGACAGCTCCTACGAGCAGTACTTC.

Comments on this clone: The junction and the germline gene differ at one end; a read error may be behind it. This chain connects TRBV7-3 to TRBJ1-6; D gene uncertain. Germline CDR1 SGHTA, CDR2 FQGTGA. This CDR3 is 15 amino acids long. The CDR3 region has the DNA TGTGCCAGCGGCTTTTGGAGCTCCTATAATTCACCCCTCCACTTT. Residues: CASGFWSSYNSPLHF.